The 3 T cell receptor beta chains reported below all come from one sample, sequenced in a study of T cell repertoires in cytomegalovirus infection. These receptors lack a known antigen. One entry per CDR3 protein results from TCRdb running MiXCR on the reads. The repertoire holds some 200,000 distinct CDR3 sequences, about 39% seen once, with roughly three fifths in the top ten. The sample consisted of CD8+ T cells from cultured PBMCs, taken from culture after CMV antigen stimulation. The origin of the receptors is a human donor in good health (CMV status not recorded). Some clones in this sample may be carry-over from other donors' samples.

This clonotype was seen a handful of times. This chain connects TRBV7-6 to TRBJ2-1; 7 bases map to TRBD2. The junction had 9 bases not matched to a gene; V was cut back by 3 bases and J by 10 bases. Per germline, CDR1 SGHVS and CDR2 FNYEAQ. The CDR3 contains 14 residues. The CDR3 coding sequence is TGTGCCAGCAGCTTGCTAGCGGACTTGGGAGAGCAGTTCTTC. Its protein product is CASSLLADLGEQFF.

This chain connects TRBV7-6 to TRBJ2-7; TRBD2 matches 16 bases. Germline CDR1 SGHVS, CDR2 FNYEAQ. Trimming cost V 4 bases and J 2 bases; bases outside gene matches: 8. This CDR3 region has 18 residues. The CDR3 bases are TGTGCCAGCAGCTGGGGACTAGCGGGAGGGCTCGGTGCCTACGAGCAGTACTTC. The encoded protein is CASSWGLAGGLGAYEQYF.

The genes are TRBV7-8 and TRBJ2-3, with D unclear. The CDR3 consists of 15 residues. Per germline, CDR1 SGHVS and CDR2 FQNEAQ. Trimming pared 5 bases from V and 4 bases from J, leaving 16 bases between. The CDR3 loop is CASSQLIGVADTQYF. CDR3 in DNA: TGTGCCAGCAGCCAGCTGATAGGAGTAGCAGATACGCAGTATTTT.